This TCR beta chain was sequenced for a study of lung T cells in sarcoidosis with Löfgren's syndrome. Notes on the study in general: Shared TRAV12-1 and TRBV2 CDR3 motifs were reported across several patients. TRBV2 was the preferred pairing partner of TRAV12-1, with similar CDR3s.

From the reads, TCRdb called clonotypes with MiXCR, one entry per CDR3 protein. The sample shows about 19,000 distinct CDR3 sequences, roughly 20% of them seen only once. CDR1 is SNHLY and CDR2 is FYNNEI in the germline V gene. The length of the CDR3 is 14 residues. As concerns this clonotype: Its cognate antigen is unknown. A much larger clone lies one base from this, so it may be a read error.

The chain employs TRBV2 and TRBJ2-5; unclear D gene. This TCR was recovered from a human donor with sarcoidosis (Löfgren's syndrome or another form), or a control subject (not recorded which). Input material: CD4+ T cells from PBMCs. Written as DNA, the CDR3 is TGTGCCGGCAGTGAAGAAAGTCAGCAACGGACCCAGTACTTC. Its translation is CAGSEESQQRTQYF.